The 10 T cell receptor beta chains given below trace back to one sample, sequenced in a study of cytomegalovirus exposure and HLA in healthy donors. The PCR made use of 60 Vbeta and 13 Jbeta primers. Sequencing used immunoSEQ multiplex PCR; TCRdb keeps in-frame clones, though not all of them. Among tens of thousands of clones listed, 70% to 80% were seen once. Sequencing was performed on PBMCs. The receptor source for this set is a man aged 35 to 55 in good health and CMV-seropositive.

The chain employs TRBV19 and TRBJ1-5, with 7 bases fitting TRBD1. The CDR3 contains 14 residues. The trim removed 4 bases at V and 8 bases at J, leaving 8 bases unmatched. From germline, CDR1 is LNHDA and CDR2 SQIVND (reference sequence). CDR3 coding DNA: TGTGCCAGTAGTAACTACAGGGGCGGAGAGCCCCAGCATTTT. Its translation: CASSNYRGGEPQHF.

The chain joins TRBV6-4 to TRBJ2-3, with D possibly matching TRBD2 (6 bases). CDR1 MRHNA and CDR2 SNTAGT come from the germline V gene. The CDR3 runs 14 residues. Trimming stripped 5 bases from V and 8 bases from J, with 17 bases between. The chain's CDR3 is CASSRELLGSTQYF. The CDR3 bases are TGTGCCAGCAGTCGGGAGCTGTTGGGAAGTACGCAGTATTTT.

The genes are TRBV5-1 and TRBJ2-1; 8 bases match TRBD1. V trimming: 5 bases; J trimming: 0 bases; junction bases outside the gene matches: 4. The CDR3 has 15 amino acids. CDR1 is SGHRS and CDR2 is YFSETQ in the germline V gene. The CDR3 DNA follows: TGCGCCAGCAGTACAGGGGGGAGCTCCTACAATGAGCAGTTCTTC. Its protein product is CASSTGGSSYNEQFF.

This chain connects TRBV11-2 to TRBJ1-1; 8 bases line up with TRBD1. The CDR3 contains 13 residues. Germline V lookup: CDR1 SGHAT, CDR2 FQNNGV. V lost 5 bases and J lost 4; bases outside the gene matches: 3. The CDR3 sequence: CASSLTGGTEAFF. As DNA, the CDR3 is TGTGCCAGCAGCCTTACAGGGGGCACTGAAGCTTTCTTT.

The rearrangement uses TRBV6-1 and TRBJ1-1; 8 bases are shared with TRBD1. J gave up 6 bases and V 7 bases, and 7 bases lay outside the gene matches. CDR1 is MNHNS, CDR2 SASEGT, per germline. This CDR3 has 13 amino acids. The CDR3 coding sequence is TGTGCCAGCACTTACCTGACAGGGGCTGAAGCTTTCTTT. This translates into CASTYLTGAEAFF.

This clone was seen once. The chain carries TRBV7-8 and TRBJ2-7, with D possibly matching TRBD2 (6 bases). With 5 bases removed from V and 2 bases from J, the gap between germline ends came to 19 bases. CDR1 and CDR2 (germline): SGHVS, FQNEAQ. This CDR3 comprises 16 residues. The CDR3 sequence is CASSVGGGLRAYEQYF. DNA of the CDR3: TGTGCCAGCAGCGTCGGTGGGGGGTTGAGGGCCTACGAGCAGTACTTC.

The chain is built from TRBV10-3 and TRBJ1-1; D is unclear. From germline, CDR1 is ENHRY and CDR2 SYGVKD. The V and J ends lost 1 base and 10 bases respectively, with 10 bases between them. This CDR3 has 12 amino acids. This chain's CDR3 is CAISELGQAAFF. In nucleotides, the CDR3 is TGTGCCATCAGTGAGTTAGGTCAGGCAGCTTTCTTT.

This chain joins TRBV5-1 and TRBJ2-4; 12 bases are a match to TRBD2. CDR1 and CDR2 (germline): SGHRS, YFSETQ. The CDR3 runs 17 residues. With V trimmed by 0 bases and J by 7 bases, 8 bases remained unmatched. CDR3 residues: CASSLELAGGSRNIQYF. The CDR3 DNA follows: TGCGCCAGCAGCTTGGAGCTAGCGGGAGGGAGTAGGAACATTCAGTACTTC.

The rearrangement joins TRBV30 to TRBJ2-5; D might be TRBD2 (6 bases). The CDR3 is 13 amino acids. The ends were cut back, 4 bases at V and 9 bases at J, with 18 bases in the middle. Germline loops: CDR1 GTSNPN, CDR2 SVGIG (reference sequence). The CDR3 DNA reads as TGTGCCTGGACCCACCGGGACTCCCAAGCCCAGTACTTC. It specifies CAWTHRDSQAQYF.

The gene calls are TRBV6-1 and TRBJ2-1, with D possibly being TRBD1 (6 bases). The CDR3 has 15 residues. CDR1 MNHNS and CDR2 SASEGT come from the germline V gene. V lost 3 bases and J lost 1, with 10 bases in between. CDR3 coding DNA: TGTGCCAGCAGTGATCAGGGGCCTTCCTACAATGAGCAGTTCTTC. It translates to CASSDQGPSYNEQFF.